A single sample gave rise to the 17 T cell receptor beta chains below, sequenced in a study of T cells after yellow fever vaccination. Via MiXCR, TCRdb re-called the 5' RACE reads, giving one row per CDR3 protein. Of 300,000 to 400,000 distinct CDR3 sequences in the sample, 6% to 8% were seen once. The sequences come from PBMCs, collected 5 days after the yellow fever booster vaccination. The receptors come from a man aged 25-45 years who received the YFV17D yellow fever vaccine.

This clonotype was counted between two and nine times. This rearrangement joins TRBV11-2 to TRBJ2-7; D unclear. From germline, CDR1 is SGHAT and CDR2 FQNNGV. The CDR3 is made up of 13 amino acids. The ends were cut back, 2 bases at V and 0 bases at J, with 5 bases in the middle. The CDR3 sequence is CASSLWNSYEQYF. The CDR3 DNA is TGTGCCAGCAGCTTATGGAACTCCTACGAGCAGTACTTC.

The CDR3: CASSPTGAKGSPLHF. CDR3 nucleotides: TGTGCCAGTAGTCCCACAGGGGCCAAAGGATCACCCCTCCACTTT. The rearrangement joins TRBV19 to TRBJ1-6, with 7 bases matching TRBD1. Per the germline V gene, CDR1 is LNHDA and CDR2 is SQIVND (reference sequence). The J segment lost 10 bases and the V segment lost 5 bases, leaving 11 bases of the junction unmatched. The CDR3 has 15 amino acids.

This clonotype was picked up many times. The CDR3 DNA is TGTGCCAGCAGTTTGAGGACAGGGTATGGCTACACCTTC. It yields the protein CASSLRTGYGYTF. The chain carries TRBV12-3 or TRBV12-4 and TRBJ1-2; 8 bases are a match to TRBD1. The V segment lost 3 bases and the J segment 5 bases; nucleotides outside the gene matches: 2. The CDR3 totals 13 residues.

This clonotype was counted ten times or more. This chain uses TRBV10-2 with TRBJ2-3, with D possibly being TRBD1 (5 bases). The CDR3 is 13 amino acids. V was clipped by 8 bases and J by 4 bases, with 13 bases between them. Germline CDR1 reads WSHSY; CDR2 reads SAAADI. The CDR3 here is CASGVGVPDTQYF. The DNA for the CDR3 is TGCGCCAGCGGAGTAGGGGTCCCAGATACGCAGTATTTT.

This clonotype was seen ten or more times. The genes are TRBV7-9 and TRBJ2-4, with 7 bases identical to TRBD1. Per the germline V gene, CDR1 is SEHNR and CDR2 is FQNEAQ (reference sequence). Unmatched junction bases numbered 2, after V lost 1 base and J lost 5 bases. The CDR3 is 14 residues long. The CDR3 protein is CASSLGQGENIQYF. CDR3 sequence (DNA): TGTGCCAGCAGCTTAGGACAGGGTGAAAACATTCAGTACTTC.

This clonotype was recorded at least ten times. This chain joins TRBV20-1 and TRBJ2-5; 7 nucleotides line up with TRBD2. V was clipped by 5 bases and J by 1 base; unmatched bases: 10. The CDR3 runs to 15 residues. Per the germline V gene, CDR1 is DFQATT and CDR2 is SNEGSKA (reference sequence). CDR3 DNA: TGCAGTGCTCCTAGGTTTAGCGGGCGCCAAGAGACCCAGTACTTC. As protein: CSAPRFSGRQETQYF.

This clonotype showed up many times. This chain links TRBV3-1 with TRBJ2-7, with TRBD2 matching over 9 bases. With 5 bases clipped from V and 0 bases from J, the junction kept 2 bases outside the gene matches. This CDR3 has 14 residues. Germline V lookup: CDR1 LGHDT, CDR2 YNNKEL (reference sequence). The CDR3 is CASSNSGGSYEQYF. As DNA, the CDR3 is TGTGCCAGCAGCAATAGCGGGGGCTCCTACGAGCAGTACTTC.

The chain links TRBV15 to TRBJ2-1; possibly TRBD2 for D (6 bases). V lost 0 bases and J 9 bases, leaving 18 bases between the germline ends. The CDR3 covers 16 residues. Germline CDR1 reads LNHNV; CDR2 reads YYDKDF (reference sequence). The CDR3 sequence: CATSRERSGSGSEQFF. Here the CDR3 DNA reads TGTGCCACCAGCAGAGAGAGGAGCGGGTCAGGGAGTGAGCAGTTCTTC.

This clonotype occurred a few times. The rearrangement links TRBV27 to TRBJ1-6; D is unresolved. Germline V gene data show CDR1 as MNHEY and CDR2 as SMNVEV (reference sequence). V lost 5 bases, J lost 0 bases, and 5 bases lay in between. There are 14 residues in the CDR3. The DNA of the CDR3 is TGTGCCAGCAGTCCTCTCTCCTATAATTCACCCCTCCACTTT. This codes for CASSPLSYNSPLHF.

This clonotype occurred many times. The V call is TRBV4-3, the J call TRBJ1-5, with D possibly matching TRBD1 (6 bases). The CDR3 covers 15 residues. Trimming cost V 0 bases and J 5 bases, with 11 bases left between them. Germline CDR1 reads LGHNA; CDR2 reads YSLEER. The CDR3 nucleotides read TGCGCCAGCAGCCAAGATGGGGGGGGCCATCAGCCCCAGCATTTT. Protein: CASSQDGGGHQPQHF.

At least ten counts were recorded for this clonotype. The chain uses TRBV9 and TRBJ2-3; D might be TRBD2 (5 bases). The CDR3 has 12 residues. Germline V CDR1 and CDR2: SGDLS, YYNGEE. V shed 3 bases and J shed 4 bases, with 6 bases lying between them. This CDR3 reads CASSGGADTQYF. In nucleotides, the CDR3 is TGTGCCAGCAGCGGGGGAGCAGATACGCAGTATTTT. Complete variable domain (other parts from reference TRBV9 and TRBJ2-3): DSGVTQTPKHLITATGQRVTLRCSPRSGDLSVYWYQQSLDQGLQFLIQYYNGEERAKGNILERFSAQQFPDLHSELNLSSLELGDSALYFCASSGGADTQYFGPGTRLTVL.

In its sample, this clonotype was seen a few times. V usage is TRBV7-2 and J usage is TRBJ2-1; 7 nucleotides match TRBD2. This CDR3 has 14 residues. V lost 1 base, J lost 8 bases, and 5 bases stayed unmatched. Germline loops: CDR1 SGHTA, CDR2 FQGNSA. The CDR3 nucleotides read TGTGCCAGCAGCTTAGAGGGAGGGCTAGATGAGCAGTTCTTC. Its translation is CASSLEGGLDEQFF.

This clonotype has a count of ten or more. The chain employs TRBV5-1 and TRBJ2-1; possibly TRBD2 for D (5 bases). The CDR3 length is 15 residues. Germline CDR1 and CDR2: SGHRS and YFSETQ. Trimming left V 5 bases short and J 8 bases short, with 20 bases between. CDR3 sequence (DNA): TGCGCCAGCAGTATGGCAGGTGGGAGAGGCGATGAGCAGTTCTTC. Protein product: CASSMAGGRGDEQFF.

This clonotype was detected ten times or more. The J gene is TRBJ1-1, the V gene TRBV6-2 or TRBV6-3; tentative D call: TRBD1 (6 bases). Deletions cut 7 bases from V and 6 bases from J, with 18 bases between. Germline CDR1 is MNHEY and CDR2 is SVGEGT. The CDR3 consists of 14 residues. Here the CDR3 DNA reads TGTGCCAGCACTCGAGGCAGGGGCGGAGCTGAAGCTTTCTTT. Protein: CASTRGRGGAEAFF.

This clonotype was detected only a few times. The chain couples TRBV20-1 to TRBJ2-1; 11 positions agree with TRBD2. Trimming removed 0 bases from V and 0 bases from J; junction bases left unmatched: 7. The CDR3 runs to 18 residues. Germline CDR1 reads DFQATT; CDR2 reads SNEGSKA (reference sequence). The CDR3 nucleotides are TGCAGTGCTAGAGACTCTAGCGGGAGGCCGAGCTCCTACAATGAGCAGTTCTTC. Translation gives CSARDSSGRPSSYNEQFF.

This clonotype has at least ten counts. V and J are TRBV12-3 or TRBV12-4 and TRBJ2-4; D may be TRBD1 or TRBD2 (5 bases each). The CDR3 has 14 amino acids. V dropped 10 bases and J dropped 12 bases, with 25 bases sitting between them. The CDR3 DNA sequence: TGTGCCACTCAGGTGGGGGTCGATCGGACCGGTCAGTACTTC. Its translation is CATQVGVDRTGQYF.

This clonotype has more than one count but fewer than ten. This rearrangement joins TRBV5-8 to TRBJ2-1, with 7 bases matching TRBD2. Germline lookup yields CDR1 SGHTS and CDR2 YDEGEE. This CDR3 spans 14 amino acids. V lost 0 bases to trimming and J lost 5 bases; unmatched junction nucleotides: 2. The CDR3 DNA sequence: TGTGCCAGCAGCTTGGGACTAGCCAACAATGAGCAGTTCTTC. Translating it yields CASSLGLANNEQFF.